The T cell receptor beta chain under discussion was sequenced for a study of T-cell memory formation after mild COVID-19. Study information: There were largely donor-specific TCR clusters. Study-level results: The authors did not confirm SARS-CoV-2 specificity of second-wave clones peaking day 37.

This CDR3 contains 15 residues. Trimming at V came to 0 bases and at J to 3 bases, leaving 5 bases not matched to a gene. The germline gives CDR1 SGHVS, CDR2 FNYEAQ. Points on this clonotype: Its antigen remains unidentified.

TCRdb reanalysed the 5' RACE reads using MiXCR and keeps one entry per CDR3 protein. Of about 180,000 distinct CDR3 sequences listed, roughly 18% are singletons. Sequencing used PBMCs or a T cell subset sorted from them (not recorded which). The TCR originated in a man aged 18 to 30 who had mild COVID-19 (a few samples of this study predate the infection). Cell type and time point are not known. This sequence joins TRBV7-6 and TRBJ2-7; 7 bases agree with TRBD1. The CDR3 is CASSLAGTGDYEQYF. For the CDR3, the DNA is TGTGCCAGCAGCTTAGCGGGCACAGGGGACTACGAGCAGTACTTC.